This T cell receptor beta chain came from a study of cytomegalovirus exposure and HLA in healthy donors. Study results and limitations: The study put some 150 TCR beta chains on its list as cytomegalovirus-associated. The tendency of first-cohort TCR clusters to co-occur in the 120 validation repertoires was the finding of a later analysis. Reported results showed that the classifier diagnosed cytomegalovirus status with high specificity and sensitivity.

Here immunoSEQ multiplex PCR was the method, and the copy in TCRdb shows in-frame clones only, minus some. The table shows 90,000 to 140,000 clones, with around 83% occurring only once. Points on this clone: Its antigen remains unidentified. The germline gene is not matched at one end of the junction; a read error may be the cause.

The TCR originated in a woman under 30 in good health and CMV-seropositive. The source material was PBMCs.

The CDR3 region has the DNA TGTGCCAGCAGGGAAGCGGGAGGGCGGGAGACCCAGTACTTC. Its protein is CASREAGGRETQYF. The genes are TRBV6-1 and TRBJ2-5; 10 nucleotides align to TRBD2. Germline CDR1 reads MNHNS; CDR2 reads SASEGT. The CDR3 contains 14 residues.